This T cell receptor beta chain appears in the sequencing data of a study of regulatory T cells in long-lasting Graves disease (dated by TCRdb to the early 2020s). Turning to the overall study: Patients with newly diagnosed Graves' disease had been on antithyroid drugs for under 3 months. This study used TCR sequencing and RNA sequencing of peripheral blood to compare persistent Graves' disease patients against newly diagnosed Graves' disease patients. The study took place in China and was registered as a clinical trial. A total of about 35 samples underwent TCR sequencing, from about 13 patients with persistent Graves' disease and some 20 patients with newly diagnosed Graves' disease. The paper as a whole reports these results and caveats: Preferential use of TRBV28, TRBJ1-2 and TRBJ2-5 was observed in persistent disease, whereas TRBV20-1 and TRBJ2-1 were favored in newly diagnosed disease. Because the primary lesion, thyroid tissue, could not be accessed, the study looked at peripheral blood alone. Persistent Graves' disease patients showed lower TCR Shannon entropy and fewer highly expanded clones than newly diagnosed patients, suggesting clonal expansion. Sequencing and analysis were restricted to the TCR beta chain. Persistent patients shared more public clonotypes among themselves (2,741) than newly diagnosed patients did (over 900). The authors noted that the small sample size was a limitation that may lower accuracy.

Based on the germline V gene, the CDR1 and CDR2 sequences are SGHAT and FQNNGV. Relative to germline, V is 5 bases shorter and J is 0 bases shorter, with 17 bases between their ends. The CDR3 holds 16 amino acids from the cysteine to the phenylalanine. Just the 48-base CDR3 DNA is kept, in frame starting at base 1. About this clonotype: It lacks a known antigen. Base quality data are lacking; no much larger clone is found one base away.

Explained via the paper, the time point label denotes: newly diagnosed GD, antithyroid drugs for less than 3 months. For both TCR sequencing and RNA sequencing, RNA was extracted from PBMCs using TRIzol. The diagnosis of Graves' disease was made according to American Thyroid Association guidelines. Patients for the study were recruited at an endocrinology department in Xi'an, China. Each patient gave approximately 9.7 milliliters of peripheral blood, collected in an EDTA anticoagulant tube. PBMCs were isolated by Ficoll Paque Plus density gradient separation without further T cell sorting. An Agilent 2100 Bioanalyzer and agarose gel were used to assess RNA quality, and a NanoDrop 2000 was used to measure RNA concentration. The library was produced with multiplex PCR. Sequencing was performed on an Illumina HiSeq 4000. TCR beta libraries were built with iRepertoire HTBI primers and Arm-PCR amplification of CDR3 regions. PCR products were gel purified before sequencing. In the authors' own workflow: Across samples, roughly 60 TRBV and 12 to 15 TRBJ segments were identified and used for gene usage analysis of CDR3 amino acid clonotypes. Filtered high-quality paired reads were merged into contigs using COPE and FqMerger. BLAST was used to align contigs to IMGT TRBV, TRBD and TRBJ reference genes, with CDR3 defined following IMGT. Clonotypes above 0.1% frequency were classified as highly expanded clones. Shannon entropy was used to measure repertoire diversity, and the Gini coefficient was used to measure V-J evenness. A clonotype found in more than one individual was treated as public. Clones were called with MiXCR by TCRdb after fastp trimmed the public reads at Q25, and only in-frame beta chains were retained. All rows with the same CDR3 protein become a single entry with the most common DNA and genes. The V and J calls and clone size come from TCRdb's table, not from the authors' own analysis. This sample lists hundreds of thousands of distinct CDR3 sequences; less than 15% were detected once. The ten largest make up 10% of the sample.

This sample also belongs to another study, concerning T cells in Graves' hyperthyroidism and ophthalmopathy. The second source states: Graves' hyperthyroidism was defined as stable when no progression to ophthalmopathy occurred over 18 months of follow-up. Hyperthyroidism patients were newly diagnosed, with disease duration under 2 months, and aged 18 to 65 years. The study excluded patients with uncontrolled infections, other autoimmune diseases, pregnancy or lactation. Diagnoses were established on the basis of clinical symptoms, serum thyroxine and TRAb, thyroid ultrasound, and orbital computed tomography. A first-round RT-PCR of the TCR CDR3 used the HTBI primer set with the Qiagen OneStep RT-PCR kit. Most expanded thyroid clonotypes (frequency above 0.001) were also detected in blood, suggesting blood repertoires may reflect thyroid immune responses. A model built on a 13 V-J signature distinguished ophthalmopathy from stable hyperthyroidism, reaching about 88% sensitivity and approximately 81% specificity in cross-validation and 80%/75% in testing. In validation, the model predicted progression to ophthalmopathy a median of about 6.8 months before onset, with 65% to 71% sensitivity and about 72% specificity. TCR V-J signatures able to tell the groups apart were searched for in a discovery cohort of more than 90 patients, of whom more than 40 had Graves' ophthalmopathy and around 57 had stable Graves' hyperthyroidism. An independent validation cohort of around 20 hyperthyroidism patients and 17 patients who later progressed to ophthalmopathy tested prospective prediction of ophthalmopathy. The 100 or so discovery patients were randomly split 7:3 into training and test sets. The study also compared thyroid tissue and blood T-cell repertoires from more than five Graves' hyperthyroidism patients. Following sampling, methimazole starting at 30 mg daily was given to hyperthyroidism patients, and high-dose intravenous methylprednisolone was given to ophthalmopathy patients. Libraries were constructed in a second round of multiplex PCR, after which size selection and purification were performed. Paired-end sequencing of the libraries was performed with 100 bp reads on an Illumina HiSeq2000. SOAPnuke was used to process the raw data, removing reads that contained adapters or uncalled bases, had a mean Phred below 15, or lacked an exact match to the constant primer or identifier. COPE v1.2.5 was used to merge high-quality paired reads, and clonotypes were defined as unique nucleotide sequences. MiTCR v1.1 was used to align clonotypes to the IMGT TRBV, TRBD and TRBJ reference segments. Analysis was restricted to V-J combinations with a frequency above 0.0001, which covered just over 98% of repertoires. The TCS score was defined as the ratio of F50 (clonal expansion) to E x V (chaos), calculated using BLOSUM62-based TCRdist between CDR3 peptides within each V-J. Welch's t-statistics and random forest reduced fewer than 600 V-J features to roughly 13, which were used in a naive Bayes classifier (R e1071). Sample size was not statistically predetermined, and investigators were not blinded to group allocation. TCR Vbeta CDR3 sequencing of around 130 peripheral blood samples (43 ophthalmopathy, 75 to 85 hyperthyroidism and some 17 progressor patients) is reported in the paper.

The V and J segments used are TRBV11-2 and TRBJ2-7; TRBD1 is a weak D gene call, 7 bases matching. This sequence originates from a man aged 30 to 45 with Graves disease. Donor details come from another sample of the same person, matched by shared clones. The sequencing here drew on peripheral blood mononuclear cells (PBMCs), taken at new diagnosis, from a patient treated with antithyroid drugs. The nucleotides are TGTGCCAGCAGCCAGGGGGACTGGACAGCCTCCTACGAGCAGTACTTC. Its product reads: CASSQGDWTASYEQYF.